This T cell receptor (beta chain) was obtained from a study of blood T cell repertoires in COVID-19. Study-level information: Collection of acute and convalescent COVID-19 samples took place in the United States, Italy and Spain. From T cells, B-cell-depleted T cells, or PBMCs came the material, which was cDNA or gDNA.

Unmatched junction bases numbered 7, after V lost 4 bases and J lost 1 base. Looked up from germline, CDR1 is LNHDA and CDR2 is SQIVND (reference sequence). This CDR3 comprises 15 residues. In the authors' methods: Nucleated cell number was recorded as an estimate derived from reference gene primer amplification. Produced via immunoSEQ multiplex PCR; TCRdb's table is partial and in-frame only. V, J and clone size are those of that table, while D and trimming were read from the DNA. The data show about 110,000 clones, around 89% seen once. The chain employs TRBV19 and TRBJ2-7, with 7 bases lining up with TRBD1. The specimen sequenced was peripheral blood. The sequence was obtained from a human donor in a cohort sampled during active COVID-19. In DNA form, the CDR3 reads TGTGCCAGTAGTAAAGGGGCAGGGGGATCCTACGAGCAGTACTTC. As protein: CASSKGAGGSYEQYF.